These T cell receptor beta chains were read from a single sample in a study of blood T cell repertoires in COVID-19. Data came from immunoSEQ multiplex PCR; TCRdb stores just in-frame clones and leaves some out. The data show some 300,000 clones, with roughly 90% seen just once and 1.5% to 2% held by the top ten. The sequenced sample was peripheral blood. These receptors were taken from a woman in her 30s with COVID-19, enrolled during active disease. Both conserved end residues are part of each CDR3. Fields, in order: V gene, D gene, J gene, clone size, CDR3 DNA, CDR3 protein. A D gene is named only where the DNA matches it firmly. Size tells how often a clone was seen (once, few, many) or the class of an expanded clone, and some rows leave it out.

>TRBV7-6|TRBD1|TRBJ2-7|-
TGTGCCAGCAGCTCCGGGACAGCCAGCCACGAGCAGTACTTC
CASSSGTASHEQYF
>TRBV5-1|TRBD1|TRBJ2-1|-
TGCGCCAGCAGCTTGGCCGGGACAGGACTCTATGAGCAGTTCTTC
CASSLAGTGLYEQFF
>TRBV25-1|TRBD2|TRBJ2-7|few
TGTGCCGTAGGGGCGGGGGTAGCCGAGCAGTACTTC
CAVGAGVAEQYF
>TRBV7-8|TRBD1|TRBJ1-1|-
TGTGCCAGCAGCTTACCAGGGACAGGGACTGAAGCTTTCTTT
CASSLPGTGTEAFF
>TRBV7-2|TRBD1|TRBJ2-1|-
TGTGCCAGCAGCCTTACAGGGGATTTTTACAATGAGCAGTTCTTC
CASSLTGDFYNEQFF
>TRBV2|TRBD1|TRBJ2-1|-
TGTGCCAGCAGTCGCAGACAGGGGGTCTACAATGAGCAGTTCTTC
CASSRRQGVYNEQFF
>TRBV11-3|-|TRBJ1-2|-
TGTGCCAGCAGCTTAGGAGGGCCAGTAGTTAACTATGGCTACACCTTC
CASSLGGPVVNYGYTF
>TRBV27|-|TRBJ2-5|-
TGTGCCAGCAGTCCTCGTTTAGTCGAGACCCAGTACTTC
CASSPRLVETQYF
>TRBV7-2|-|TRBJ1-4|-
TGTGCCACCTCCGGACAGCCGGCAACTAATGAAAAACTGTTTTTT
CATSGQPATNEKLFF
>TRBV9|-|TRBJ2-1|-
TGTGCCAGCAGCGTAGAGTCTAGCTACCACAATGAGCAGTTCTTC
CASSVESSYHNEQFF
>TRBV5-4|-|TRBJ1-1|-
TGTGCCAGCAGCTTGGCACAAGCTGAAGCTTTCTTT
CASSLAQAEAFF
>TRBV7-8|TRBD2|TRBJ2-1|-
TGTGCCAGCCCTTCAGGGGAGCGGGGGTCTTTGAATGAGCAGTTCTTC
CASPSGERGSLNEQFF
>TRBV2|-|TRBJ1-2|-
TGTGCCAGTATCGGCCGGCGGAACTATGGCTACACCTTC
CASIGRRNYGYTF
>TRBV6-4|TRBD1|TRBJ2-3|-
TGTGCCAGCAGTGGGGGGCCGGGACAGGGGGCAGATACGCAGTATTTT
CASSGGPGQGADTQYF
>TRBV19|TRBD1|TRBJ1-2|-
TGTGCCAGTAGTACCGGACAGGTAGATGGCTACACCTTC
CASSTGQVDGYTF
>TRBV29-1|-|TRBJ2-5|-
TGCAGCGTTGAATGGGGGGGGGCGAAACAAGAGACCCAGTACTTC
CSVEWGGAKQETQYF
>TRBV2|-|TRBJ1-1|-
TGTGCCAGCAGTGAAAGTAGGAGCACTGAAGCTTTCTTT
CASSESRSTEAFF
>TRBV7-9|-|TRBJ1-1|-
TGTGCCAGCAGCCCCGAGGTCGGACGGGAGGTTGAAGCTTTCTTT
CASSPEVGREVEAFF